A selection of T cell receptor beta chains follows, all from one sample in a study of CD8+CD57+ T cells in acquired aplastic anemia. TCRdb re-analysed the reads in MiXCR, keeping a single row per CDR3 protein. Among 150,000 to 200,000 distinct CDR3 sequences, around 48% were seen once, and the ten largest hold about 1.8%. Material for sequencing was sorted CD4+, CD8+, or CD8+CD57+ T cells (not recorded which) from PBMCs. These receptors were taken from a human donor with aplastic anemia. CDR3s include the opening cysteine and the closing phenylalanine or tryptophan. The D gene is left open where the match is weak. Only part of the rows carry a size: once, few, many, or a class if the clone is expanded.

abundance	v_gene	d_gene	j_gene	CDR3aa	CDR3nt
.	TRBV29-1	TRBD1	TRBJ2-7	CSVEDRDSTYEQYF	TGCAGCGTTGAAGACCGGGACAGCACCTACGAGCAGTACTTC
many	TRBV9	.	TRBJ2-5	CASSVELAQETQYF	TGTGCCAGCAGCGTAGAGCTAGCTCAAGAGACCCAGTACTTC
many	TRBV7-2	TRBD2	TRBJ2-7	CASSRAASGAGEQYF	TGTGCCAGCAGCCGGGCGGCTAGCGGGGCGGGGGAGCAGTACTTC
.	TRBV20-1	TRBD2	TRBJ2-3	CSALVLAGGTDTQYF	TGCAGTGCCCTGGTTTTAGCGGGGGGCACAGATACGCAGTATTTT
.	TRBV4-3	.	TRBJ2-3	CASSQVDASDTQYF	TGCGCCAGCAGCCAAGTGGACGCGTCGGATACGCAGTATTTT
.	TRBV7-6	TRBD1	TRBJ2-7	CASSSLPGTDSKQYF	TGTGCCAGCAGCTCGCTTCCCGGGACAGACTCGAAGCAGTACTTC
many	TRBV5-1	TRBD1	TRBJ1-5	CASSWGQGNQPQHF	TGCGCCAGCAGCTGGGGACAGGGCAATCAGCCCCAGCATTTT
few	TRBV20-1	.	TRBJ2-6	CSAPSDSSGANVLTF	TGCAGTGCTCCCTCGGACAGCTCTGGGGCCAACGTCCTGACTTTC
.	TRBV7-3	TRBD1	TRBJ2-1	CASSIGGQGHNEQFF	TGTGCCAGCAGCATAGGGGGACAGGGCCACAATGAGCAGTTCTTC
.	TRBV24-1	TRBD1	TRBJ1-2	CATSDTADRGDGYTF	TGTGCCACCAGTGATACAGCGGACAGGGGTGATGGCTACACCTTC
.	TRBV7-9	TRBD2	TRBJ2-5	CASSPGRAETQYF	TGTGCCAGCAGTCCGGGGAGGGCCGAGACCCAGTACTTC
many	TRBV7-9	.	TRBJ2-4	CASSPQDIQYF	TGTGCCAGCAGTCCTCAGGACATTCAGTACTTC
.	TRBV9	.	TRBJ1-1	CASSVRGNTEAFF	TGTGCCAGCAGCGTAAGAGGGAACACTGAAGCTTTCTTT
many	TRBV7-2	.	TRBJ2-2	CASSLGPGHTGELFF	TGTGCCAGCAGCCTGGGCCCGGGCCACACCGGGGAGCTGTTTTTT
.	TRBV15	TRBD2	TRBJ2-3	CATSSLGLAGWGTQYF	TGTGCCACCAGCAGCTTAGGTCTAGCGGGGTGGGGTACGCAGTATTTT
many	TRBV9	.	TRBJ2-1	CASSVVVMVSPPPNEQFF	TGTGCCAGCAGCGTAGTTGTGATGGTTAGCCCCCCTCCAAATGAGCAGTTCTTC
many	TRBV7-2	.	TRBJ2-3	CASSLTGSTDTQYF	TGTGCCAGCAGCTTAACGGGGAGCACAGATACGCAGTATTTT
.	TRBV29-1	.	TRBJ1-1	CSGGGYMNTEAFF	TGCAGCGGGGGAGGGTACATGAACACTGAAGCTTTCTTT
many	TRBV2	.	TRBJ2-5	CASSGGQYQETQYF	TGTGCCAGCAGCGGTGGACAGTACCAAGAGACCCAGTACTTC
many	TRBV6-5	.	TRBJ1-1	CASSYSGVESTEAFF	TGTGCCAGCAGTTACTCAGGGGTTGAGAGCACTGAAGCTTTCTTT
many	TRBV7-9	TRBD1	TRBJ1-6	CASSLGQGISSYNSPLHF	TGTGCCAGCAGCCTTGGACAGGGGATTAGCTCCTATAATTCACCCCTCCACTTT
once	TRBV4-1	.	TRBJ1-6	CASSQKESSYNSPLHF	TGCGCCAGCAGCCAAAAGGAAAGCTCCTATAATTCACCCCTCCACTTT
.	TRBV7-6	TRBD1	TRBJ2-7	CASSLRPDREEYEQYF	TGTGCCAGCAGCCTCAGACCGGACAGGGAGGAATACGAGCAGTACTTC
.	TRBV2	TRBD1	TRBJ2-2	CASSTQGAAGELFF	TGTGCCAGCAGTACACAGGGGGCGGCCGGGGAGCTGTTTTTT
many	TRBV12-3/TRBV12-4	TRBD1	TRBJ2-7	CASGFTDRSSYEQYF	TGTGCCAGCGGATTCACGGACAGGAGCTCCTACGAGCAGTACTTC
few	TRBV2	.	TRBJ2-1	CASSDYRRTHNEQFF	TGTGCCAGCAGTGATTATCGGAGAACCCACAATGAGCAGTTCTTC
.	TRBV29-1	TRBD2	TRBJ2-5	CSLGGNQETQYF	TGCAGCTTGGGGGGGAACCAAGAGACCCAGTACTTC
.	TRBV20-1	TRBD2	TRBJ2-5	CSARVSSSGGWETQYF	TGCAGTGCTAGAGTCTCGTCTAGCGGGGGGTGGGAGACCCAGTACTTC
.	TRBV15	.	TRBJ1-4	CATSRFPPERKLFF	TGTGCCACCAGCAGATTCCCCCCGGAGAGAAAACTGTTTTTT
.	TRBV7-7	TRBD2	TRBJ2-1	CASSLESGGEQFF	TGTGCTAGCAGCTTAGAGAGCGGGGGTGAGCAGTTCTTC
many	TRBV9	.	TRBJ1-5	CASSAGLNQPQHF	TGTGCCAGCAGCGCCGGGCTCAATCAGCCCCAGCATTTT
.	TRBV2	.	TRBJ2-7	CASRAKGGDSYEQYF	TGTGCCAGCAGGGCCAAGGGCGGGGACTCCTACGAGCAGTACTTC
.	TRBV7-3	.	TRBJ2-7	CASSRSDGIGEQYF	TGTGCCAGCAGCCGCAGTGACGGAATTGGCGAGCAGTACTTC
few	TRBV15	.	TRBJ1-6	CATSSKGGGGPLHF	TGTGCCACCAGCTCGAAAGGGGGTGGGGGACCCCTCCACTTT
.	TRBV29-1	.	TRBJ2-1	CSVDRVSGAYNEQFF	TGCAGCGTTGACAGAGTTAGCGGAGCGTACAATGAGCAGTTCTTC
.	TRBV24-1	TRBD1	TRBJ2-6	CATSDRTGGNVLTF	TGTGCCACCAGTGACCGGACAGGGGGCAACGTCCTGACTTTC
many	TRBV20-1	TRBD1	TRBJ2-1	CSARDHDRGRNNEQFF	TGCAGTGCTAGAGACCACGACAGGGGGCGAAACAATGAGCAGTTCTTC
.	TRBV15	TRBD2	TRBJ2-7	CATSRDGAGTYEQYF	TGTGCCACCAGCAGAGATGGAGCGGGGACCTACGAGCAGTACTTC
many	TRBV5-6	TRBD2	TRBJ2-5	CASSLDAGGPVGETQYF	TGTGCCAGCAGCTTGGATGCGGGGGGGCCGGTCGGGGAGACCCAGTACTTC
few	TRBV2	.	TRBJ1-2	CASSVAESGYTF	TGTGCCAGCAGTGTGGCAGAGAGTGGCTACACCTTC
few	TRBV2	.	TRBJ1-1	CASSGLGSNTEAFF	TGTGCCAGCAGTGGCTTGGGCAGCAACACTGAAGCTTTCTTT
once	TRBV7-3	.	TRBJ2-1	CASKKGQGNEQFF	TGTGCCAGCAAGAAGGGGCAGGGCAATGAGCAGTTCTTC
many	TRBV6-1	.	TRBJ2-3	CASRLGGLGDTQYF	TGTGCCAGCAGGTTGGGGGGTCTAGGAGATACGCAGTATTTT
many	TRBV6-1	TRBD1	TRBJ1-5	CASSAGGSNQPQHF	TGTGCCAGCAGTGCAGGGGGGAGCAATCAGCCCCAGCATTTT
few	TRBV29-1	TRBD1	TRBJ1-2	CSVRGDRALYGYTF	TGCAGCGTTCGGGGGGACAGGGCATTGTATGGCTACACCTTC